This passage covers 8 T cell receptor beta chains from one sample sequenced in a study of blood T cells in healthy people across ages. Together with a sample-barcoded 5' primer, a J-beta primer mix was included in a second PCR lasting roughly 6 to 12 cycles. TCRdb redid the calling of the 5' RACE reads with MiXCR, one entry per CDR3 protein. This table has 650,000 to 950,000 distinct CDR3 sequences, around two fifths appearing once. Sequencing was carried out using blood. The receptors stem from a man aged 60 to 69 in good health.

A word on this clonotype: The junction and the germline gene differ at one end; a read error may be behind it. The chain couples TRBV12-3 or TRBV12-4 to TRBJ1-2; TRBD1 is a possible D gene (6 bases). CDR3 size: 14 residues. The CDR3 sequence: CASSSGDALGGSTF. The CDR3 DNA follows: TGTGCCAGCAGCTCAGGGGATGCCTTAGGTGGCTCCACCTTC.

The rearrangement joins TRBV30 to TRBJ1-5, with D unresolved. Germline CDR1 GTSNPN, CDR2 SVGIG (reference sequence). The germline V and J ends were trimmed by 0 bases and 0 bases, with 9 bases remaining between them. The CDR3 covers 15 residues. CDR3 sequence: CAWSVRPDSNQPQHF. The CDR3 DNA reads as TGTGCCTGGAGTGTACGGCCGGATAGCAATCAGCCCCAGCATTTT.

In regard to this clonotype: A clone one base away is much larger, so this may be a read error. As DNA, the CDR3 is TGCGCCAGCAGCCCCTCCGGACAGGGCCACGCCATTCAGTACTTC. This sequence encodes CASSPSGQGHAIQYF. V usage is TRBV4-1 and J usage is TRBJ2-4, with TRBD1 matching 8 bases. Germline CDR1 reads MGHRA; CDR2 reads YSYEKL. This CDR3 is 15 amino acids long. Germline trimming cut 4 bases from V and 9 bases from J; bases unmatched to any gene: 11.

CDR3 loop: CASSLDVGFANYGYTF. The CDR3, as DNA: TGTGCCAGCAGCTTGGACGTGGGATTTGCTAACTATGGCTACACCTTC. The chain has TRBV5-5 and TRBJ1-2; D is undetermined. The CDR3 totals 16 residues. Trimming shortened V by 0 bases and J by 0 bases, and 12 bases separated the two germline ends. Germline CDR1 SGHKS, CDR2 YYEKEE (reference sequence).

This clonotype was observed a few times. The J gene is TRBJ2-3, the V gene TRBV10-3; 9 positions match TRBD1. Germline CDR1 ENHRY, CDR2 SYGVKD. The junction had 7 bases not matched to a gene; V was cut back by 6 bases and J by 6 bases. The CDR3 extends over 14 amino acids. The CDR3 DNA is TGTGCCATCAGGCCGGGACAGGGATGGGATACGCAGTATTTT. It specifies CAIRPGQGWDTQYF.

This clonotype showed up just a few times. The chain uses TRBV6-2 or TRBV6-3 and TRBJ2-2, with D hard to call. V dropped 3 bases and J dropped 7 bases, with 6 bases sitting between them. CDR1 and CDR2 from the germline V gene are MNHEY and SVGEGT. There are 12 residues in the CDR3. The CDR3 DNA reads as TGTGCCAGCAGTTATTTGTACGGGGAGCTGTTTTTT. Translation gives CASSYLYGELFF.

This clonotype showed up just a few times. The chain couples TRBV24-1 to TRBJ2-3, with a possible D match to TRBD1 (5 bases). V lost 5 bases and J lost 2, with 13 bases in between. Germline CDR1 and CDR2: KGHDR and SFDVKD. The CDR3 length is 15 residues. CDR3 in DNA: TGTGCCACCAGTGGTCAGGGCCTTGCCACAGATACGCAGTATTTT. Translation gives CATSGQGLATDTQYF.

In this sample, this clonotype turned up once. V usage is TRBV6-2 or TRBV6-3 and J usage is TRBJ1-2, with 7 bases lining up with TRBD1. CDR1 is MNHEY, CDR2 SVGEGT, per germline. Trimming took 4 bases from V and 7 from J; bases not matched to a gene: 12. The CDR3 is 15 residues long. Here the CDR3 reads CASSSTGQHLSGYTF. In DNA form, the CDR3 reads TGTGCCAGCAGTTCCACGGGACAGCATCTATCTGGCTACACCTTC.